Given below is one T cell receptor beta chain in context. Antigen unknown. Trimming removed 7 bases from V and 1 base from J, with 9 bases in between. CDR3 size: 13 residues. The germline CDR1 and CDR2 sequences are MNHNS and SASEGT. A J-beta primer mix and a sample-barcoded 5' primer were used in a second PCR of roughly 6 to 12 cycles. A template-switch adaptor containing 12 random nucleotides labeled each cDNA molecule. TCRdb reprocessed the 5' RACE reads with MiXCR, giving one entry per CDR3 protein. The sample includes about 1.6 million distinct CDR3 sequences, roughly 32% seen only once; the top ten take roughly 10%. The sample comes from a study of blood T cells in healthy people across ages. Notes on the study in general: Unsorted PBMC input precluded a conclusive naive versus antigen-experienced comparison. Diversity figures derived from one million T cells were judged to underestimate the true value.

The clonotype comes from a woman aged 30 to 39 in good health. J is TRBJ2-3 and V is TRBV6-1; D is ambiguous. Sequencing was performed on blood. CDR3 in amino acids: CASIGAGTDTQYF. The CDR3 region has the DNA TGTGCCAGCATTGGAGCTGGCACAGATACGCAGTATTTT.